One and the same sample provided the 17 T cell receptor beta chains below, sequenced in a study of long-term antiretroviral therapy in people with HIV. Researchers report immunoSEQ v3.0 was run at survey level. Some clones are missing from TCRdb's copy, which holds only in-frame ones; the method was immunoSEQ multiplex PCR. The sample has 30,000 to 40,000 clones; 75% to 85% are singletons. Specimen: unsorted PBMCs, collected 1.9 years after starting antiretroviral therapy. The receptors come from a man aged 18 to 35 with HIV.

The V gene is TRBV5-6, the J gene TRBJ1-2; D gene unclear. Germline lookup yields CDR1 SGHDT and CDR2 YYEEEE. This CDR3 comprises 13 residues. V dropped 4 bases and J dropped 4 bases, with 11 bases sitting between them. The CDR3, as DNA: TGTGCCAGCAGCCCCGGCTTATTCTATGGCTACACCTTC. Amino acid sequence: CASSPGLFYGYTF. The full variable domain, with the rest looked up from reference TRBV5-6 and TRBJ1-2, is DAGVTQSPTHLIKTRGQQVTLRCSPKSGHDTVSWYQQALGQGPQFIFQYYEEEERQRGNFPDRFSGHQFPNYSSELNVNALLLGDSALYLCASSPGLFYGYTFGSGTRLTVV.

The chain combines TRBV19 with TRBJ2-5; perhaps TRBD2 as D (6 bases). CDR1 and CDR2 (germline): LNHDA, SQIVND (reference sequence). There are 16 residues in the CDR3. Trimming removed 7 bases from V and 6 bases from J, with 24 bases in between. The CDR3 nucleotides read TGTGCCAGTACCACCATAACGGGGGACCCTAGGAAGACCCAGTACTTC. It encodes CASTTITGDPRKTQYF.

The CDR3 bases are TGTGCCAGCAGCTTAGTGGGGGGGCAGAATGAGCAGTTCTTC. It codes for CASSLVGGQNEQFF. The rearrangement links TRBV7-9 to TRBJ2-1, with D possibly matching TRBD2 (7 bases). Per the germline V gene, CDR1 is SEHNR and CDR2 is FQNEAQ (reference sequence). CDR3 length equals 14 residues. Trimming left V 1 base short and J 7 bases short, with 11 bases between.

The chain couples TRBV20-1 to TRBJ2-2, with a possible D match to TRBD2 (5 bases). The CDR3 has 11 residues. CDR1 and CDR2 from the germline V gene are DFQATT and SNEGSKA (reference sequence). The CDR3 DNA reads TGCGCCGTGGGCGGGACCGGGGAGCTGTTTTTT. Its translation is CAVGGTGELFF.

The chain couples TRBV5-4 to TRBJ2-3; 9 nucleotides match TRBD1. The length of the CDR3 is 15 residues. The V gene end was trimmed by 4 bases and the J gene end by 0 bases; junction bases not matched to a gene: 3. CDR1 is SGHNT and CDR2 is YYREEE in the germline V gene (reference sequence). The CDR3 sequence is CASSPGQGSTDTQYF. The CDR3 DNA reads as TGTGCCAGCAGCCCAGGACAGGGGAGCACAGATACGCAGTATTTT.

This rearrangement joins TRBV5-4 to TRBJ2-5, with a possible D match to TRBD1 (5 bases). The CDR3 sequence is 13 residues long. The V end was cut by 7 bases, the J end by 7 bases, with 17 bases between. Per germline, CDR1 SGHNT and CDR2 YYREEE (reference sequence). CDR3 sequence: CASGTQDSGTQYF. The DNA for the CDR3 is TGTGCCAGCGGTACACAGGATTCGGGGACCCAGTACTTC.

The V gene is TRBV28, the J gene TRBJ2-7; TRBD1 matches at 11 bases. This CDR3 spans 15 amino acids. CDR1 and CDR2 from the germline V gene are MDHEN and SYDVKM. The trim removed 4 bases at V and 4 bases at J, leaving 6 bases unmatched. DNA of the CDR3: TGTGCCAGCAGTTCCTGGGACAGGGGGGGATACGAGCAGTACGTC. Its translation: CASSSWDRGGYEQYV.

CDR3 sequence: CSVAPGTAETQYF. The CDR3 DNA reads TGCAGCGTGGCCCCTGGGACCGCAGAGACCCAGTACTTC. The chain uses TRBV29-1 and TRBJ2-5; D may match TRBD1 or TRBD2 (5 bases each). With 6 bases removed from V and 4 bases from J, the gap between germline ends came to 15 bases. The V gene's germline CDR1 is SQVTM and CDR2 ANQGSEA. This CDR3 has 13 residues.

V usage is TRBV5-1 and J usage is TRBJ2-3; D is perhaps TRBD1 (6 bases). Looked up from germline, CDR1 is SGHRS and CDR2 is YFSETQ. The germline V and J ends were trimmed by 0 bases and 6 bases, with 14 bases remaining between them. The CDR3 has 15 amino acids. This CDR3 is CASSLGQEFTDTQYF. CDR3 bases: TGCGCCAGCAGCTTGGGACAGGAGTTCACCGATACGCAGTATTTT.

The rearrangement uses TRBV2 and TRBJ1-1; 7 bases are a match to TRBD1. Trimming took 6 bases from V and 5 from J; bases not matched to a gene: 6. The CDR3 is made up of 13 amino acids. Germline loops: CDR1 SNHLY, CDR2 FYNNEI. CDR3 DNA: TGTGCCAGCAGGAGGGGGCTTTGGACTGAAGCTTTCTTT. Translating it yields CASRRGLWTEAFF. Full variable domain (outside the CDR3, taken from reference TRBV2 and TRBJ1-1): EPEVTQTPSHQVTQMGQEVILRCVPISNHLYFYWYRQILGQKVEFLVSFYNNEISEKSEIFDDQFSVERPDGSNFTLKIRSTKLEDSAMYFCASRRGLWTEAFFGQGTRLTVV.

CDR3 region: CASSARGGRETQYF. The DNA of the CDR3 is TGTGCCAGCAGCGCGCGGGGGGGGAGAGAGACCCAGTACTTC. The chain employs TRBV13 and TRBJ2-5, with 9 nucleotides matching TRBD2. Trimming removed 5 bases from V and 4 bases from J; junction bases left unmatched: 5. The CDR3 runs to 14 residues. Germline loops: CDR1 PRHDT, CDR2 FYEKMQ (reference sequence).

The CDR3 protein is CASSYGTGGNTIYF. The CDR3 region has the DNA TGTGCCAGCAGCTACGGGACAGGTGGAAACACCATATATTTT. The chain carries TRBV11-3 and TRBJ1-3, with 8 bases identical to TRBD1. V was pared by 4 bases and J by 3 bases, with 2 bases of the junction left unmatched. Germline assignment: CDR1 SGHNT and CDR2 YENEEA. The CDR3 has 14 residues.

V usage is TRBV13 and J usage is TRBJ2-1; the match to TRBD2 covers 12 bases. Germline V gives CDR1 PRHDT, CDR2 FYEKMQ (reference sequence). The CDR3 is 14 residues long. Germline trimming cut 5 bases from V and 10 bases from J; bases unmatched to any gene: 6. The CDR3 sequence: CASSLWTSGEEQFF. Written as DNA, the CDR3 is TGTGCCAGCAGCCTGTGGACTAGCGGGGAAGAGCAGTTCTTC.

This clone has only one observation. This sequence joins TRBV25-1 and TRBJ1-2; D gene uncertain. V shed 4 bases and J shed 4 bases, with 10 bases lying between them. The CDR3 totals 13 residues. Germline assignment: CDR1 MGHDK and CDR2 SYGVNS. The CDR3 reads CASSGRVSYGYTF. CDR3 coding DNA: TGTGCCAGCAGTGGCCGGGTTTCCTATGGCTACACCTTC.

The V call is TRBV10-2, the J call TRBJ2-7; the match to TRBD2 covers 13 bases. Germline V gene sequence: CDR1 WSHSY, CDR2 SAAADI. With 8 bases clipped from V and 3 bases from J, the junction kept 4 bases outside the gene matches. CDR3 size: 14 residues. CDR3 DNA sequence: TGCGCCAGCGGGAGGACTAGCGGGGGCTACGAGCAGTACGTC. Its translation: CASGRTSGGYEQYV.

The chain is built from TRBV10-3 and TRBJ2-6, with D hard to call. Germline V gene data show CDR1 as ENHRY and CDR2 as SYGVKD. V lost 3 bases, J lost 2 bases, and 8 bases lay in between. This CDR3 comprises 15 residues. The CDR3 DNA is TGTGCCATCAGTGACTACACAACTGGGGCCAACGTCCTGACTTTC. It encodes CAISDYTTGANVLTF.

The chain couples TRBV2 to TRBJ1-2; the D is unclear. The germline CDR1 and CDR2 sequences are SNHLY and FYNNEI. Trimming pared 6 bases from V and 6 bases from J, leaving 8 bases between. CDR3 length: 11 amino acids. The CDR3 region has the DNA TGTGCCAGCAGCCGACGCGATGGCTACACCTTC. Translation gives CASSRRDGYTF. Variable domain in full (rest from reference TRBV2 and TRBJ1-2): EPEVTQTPSHQVTQMGQEVILRCVPISNHLYFYWYRQILGQKVEFLVSFYNNEISEKSEIFDDQFSVERPDGSNFTLKIRSTKLEDSAMYFCASSRRDGYTFGSGTRLTVV.